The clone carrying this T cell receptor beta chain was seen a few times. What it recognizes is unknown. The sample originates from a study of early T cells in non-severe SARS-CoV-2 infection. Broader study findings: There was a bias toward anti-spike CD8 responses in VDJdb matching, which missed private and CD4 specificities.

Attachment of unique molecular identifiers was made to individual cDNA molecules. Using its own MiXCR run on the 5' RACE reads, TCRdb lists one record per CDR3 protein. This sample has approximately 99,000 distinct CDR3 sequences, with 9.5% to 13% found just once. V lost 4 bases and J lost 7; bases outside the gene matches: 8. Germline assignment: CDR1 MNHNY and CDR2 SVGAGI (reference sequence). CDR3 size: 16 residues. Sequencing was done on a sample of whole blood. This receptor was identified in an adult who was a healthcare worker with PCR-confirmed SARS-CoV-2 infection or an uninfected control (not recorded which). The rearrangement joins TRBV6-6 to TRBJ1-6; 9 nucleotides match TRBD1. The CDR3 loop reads CASSSPDRGGNSPLHF. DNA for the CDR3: TGTGCCAGCAGTTCCCCGGACAGGGGAGGGAATTCACCCCTCCACTTT.